This passage covers 2 T cell receptor beta chains from one sample sequenced in a study of somatic mutations in cytotoxic T cells in rheumatoid arthritis. Libraries were prepared by immunoSEQ multiplex PCR; TCRdb keeps only in-frame clonotypes and omits some of them. Among just over 15,000 clones listed, 70% to 75% were seen once. Material for sequencing was CD8+ T cells sorted from blood. These receptors were taken from an adult with rheumatoid arthritis.

This rearrangement joins TRBV2 to TRBJ2-5; 14 bases line up with TRBD2. With V trimmed by 3 bases and J by 4 bases, 1 base remained unmatched. Germline values: CDR1 SNHLY, CDR2 FYNNEI. CDR3 size: 15 residues. The CDR3 sequence: CASSEGTSGRETQYF. CDR3 coding DNA: TGTGCCAGCAGTGAGGGGACTAGCGGGAGAGAGACCCAGTACTTC.

The chain is built from TRBV4-1 and TRBJ1-1; TRBD1 might be the D (5 bases). The V and J ends lost 1 base and 5 bases respectively, with 11 bases between them. This CDR3 contains 14 residues. Looked up from germline, CDR1 is MGHRA and CDR2 is YSYEKL. CDR3 DNA sequence: TGCGCCAGCAGCCAAGTGGGGCGGCATACTGAAGCTTTCTTT. Translating gives CASSQVGRHTEAFF.